This TCR beta chain is drawn from a study of cytomegalovirus exposure and HLA in healthy donors. Study overall: Assignment to the Caucasian-associated ancestry cluster applied to more than 75% of the roughly 410 genotyped donors.

Study-level findings and limits: Among TCR sequences, most were rare, though some public TCRs appeared in many donors. Per a prior analysis, the majority of TCR beta V segments were productive roughly 87% or roughly 30% of the time.

J lost 10 bases, V lost 6 bases, and 14 bases had no gene match. The germline CDR1 and CDR2 sequences are KGHSH and LQKENI. The CDR3 consists of 15 residues. The PCR made use of 60 Vbeta and 13 Jbeta primers. Sequencing was performed with immunoSEQ multiplex PCR; in TCRdb, only in-frame clones are kept and a portion is missing. Seen here are some 160,000 clones, 78% observed once, and the top ten hold approximately 1.5%. Turning to this clone: The antigen remains unidentified.

The sample was PBMCs. This chain joins TRBV18 and TRBJ2-1, with TRBD2 identical over 8 bases. This TCR was sampled from a male donor in good health and CMV-seronegative. The CDR3 sequence: CASSTGGRARGEQFF. The DNA of the CDR3 is TGTGCCAGCTCGACGGGGGGGAGGGCTCGGGGCGAGCAGTTCTTC.